These 12 T cell receptor beta chains share one sample of origin, sequenced in a study of T cells in women clearing cervical HPV infection. Profiling relied on immunoSEQ multiplex PCR, and the TCRdb table lists in-frame clones only, not all of them. The sample holds 11,000 to 15,000 clones. The source material was blood buffy coat. The receptors were gathered from a woman between 18 and 70 years old with a cervical HPV16 infection that either progressed to CIN3+ or cleared (not recorded which).

Regarding this clone: The CDR3 is cut off 3 residues early in the read; its end comes from the germline J gene. The rearrangement uses TRBV20-1 and TRBJ1-5; tentatively, D is TRBD1 (5 bases). This CDR3 is built from 14 residues. Trimming cost V 0 bases and J 7 bases, with 13 bases left between them. CDR1 is DFQATT, CDR2 SNEGSKA, per germline (reference sequence). The DNA read from the CDR3 is TGCAGTGCTAGAGATCAGGGAATGGGGCAGCCC. Translated, it gives CSARDQGMGQP. The complete CDR3 reads CSARDQGMGQPQHF.

Worth noting for this clone: The CDR3 extends 3 residues past the end of the read, so its final part is completed from the germline J gene. V gene TRBV6-1 combines with J gene TRBJ1-2; tentative D call: TRBD1 (5 bases). The CDR3 totals 15 residues. Germline CDR1 MNHNS, CDR2 SASEGT. Partial CDR3 DNA: TGTGCCAGCAGTGAAGCTAGCGGGGCCTACAATGAC. This encodes CASSEASGAYND. The full CDR3 protein reads CASSEASGAYNDYTF.

In the case of this clone: The read is 3 residues too short to cover the CDR3 end, so that end is filled in from the germline J gene. This chain connects TRBV6-1 to TRBJ2-7; TRBD1 matches at 10 bases. The V segment lost 4 bases and the J segment 4 bases; nucleotides outside the gene matches: 4. CDR1 is MNHNS and CDR2 is SASEGT in the germline V gene. The CDR3 runs to 14 residues. The DNA read from the CDR3 is TGTGCCAGCAGTGGCCGGGACAGGGGTTACGAG. Amino acids: CASSGRDRGYE. The entire CDR3 protein is CASSGRDRGYEQYF.

About this clone: Its ends do not fully match the called genes, so a read error is possible. The CDR3 end lies 3 residues beyond the end of the read and is filled in from the germline J gene. The chain uses TRBV2 and TRBJ1-4; 7 bases are shared with TRBD1. In germline, CDR1 is SNHLY, CDR2 FYNNEI. This CDR3 contains 15 residues. CDR3 DNA, as far as it was read: TGTACCAGCACTCCCGGGACAGCGGCGGGGATTCCA. Protein product: CTSTPGTAAGIP. The CDR3 in full is CTSTPGTAAGIPLFF.

As regards this clone: Coverage ceases 3 residues before the CDR3 finishes, and the germline J gene fills in the end. The V and J genes are TRBV5-1 and TRBJ2-7; the D is unclear. Germline-derived CDR1 and CDR2 are SGHRS and YFSETQ. CDR3 length equals 11 residues. Trimming shortened V by 7 bases and J by 0 bases, and 5 bases separated the two germline ends. The CDR3 sequence is CASVLSYEQYF. The CDR3 bases that were read are TGCGCCAGCGTACTCTCCTACGAG. Based on the CDR3 plus reference TRBV5-1 and TRBJ2-7, the full variable domain is KAGVTQTPRYLIKTRGQQVTLSCSPISGHRSVSWYQQTPGQGLQFLFEYFSETQRNKGNFPGRFSGRQFSNSRSEMNVSTLELGDSALYLCASVLSYEQYFGPGTRLTVT.

On this clone itself: The read ends 3 residues early relative to the CDR3; the germline J gene fills the gap. The chain employs TRBV7-9 and TRBJ1-2; D may be TRBD1 (5 bases). The CDR3 extends over 12 amino acids. CDR1 and CDR2 (germline): SEHNR, FQNEAQ (reference sequence). CDR3 bases read: TGTGCCAGCAGCCTGTCAGGGAGCGGC. It encodes CASSLSGSG. The CDR3, in full, reads CASSLSGSGYTF.

As to this clone: Read coverage stops 3 residues before the CDR3 terminus; the germline J gene supplies the remainder. The chain uses TRBV11-2 and TRBJ2-5, with a weak D call TRBD2 (5 bases). V shed 5 bases and J shed 5 bases, with 15 bases lying between them. The CDR3 is 14 amino acids. The germline gives CDR1 SGHAT, CDR2 FQNNGV. CDR3 in amino acids: CASSLRFGGETQYF. The sequenced CDR3 bases are TGTGCCAGCAGCCTTCGTTTCGGCGGGGAGACC.

With regard to this clone: The read comes to an end 3 residues before the CDR3 does, leaving the germline J gene to fill in the end. The chain is built from TRBV20-1 and TRBJ2-5, with D perhaps TRBD1 (5 bases). From germline, CDR1 is DFQATT and CDR2 SNEGSKA (reference sequence). This CDR3 contains 16 residues. The germline V and J ends were trimmed by 1 base and 5 bases, with 20 bases remaining between them. Partial CDR3 DNA: TGCAGTGCTAGAGGGATCGGTCCAGGGCCTCGGGAGACC. The encoded protein is CSARGIGPGPRET. The whole CDR3 reads CSARGIGPGPRETQYF.

To note about this clone: From the germline J gene comes the end of the CDR3, since the read stops 3 residues before it. The V call is TRBV5-4, the J call TRBJ2-1; 7 bases fit TRBD1. The V and J ends lost 0 bases and 3 bases, in that order; junction bases with no gene match: 3. Germline values: CDR1 SGHNT, CDR2 YYREEE (reference sequence). CDR3 size: 15 residues. The CDR3 DNA, read in part, is TGTGCCAGCAGCTTGGGACAGGGAAGCTACAATGAG. Translation: CASSLGQGSYNE. The CDR3 as a whole reads CASSLGQGSYNEQFF.

A remark on this clone: The read ends 3 residues early relative to the CDR3; the germline J gene fills the gap. The chain carries TRBV11-2 and TRBJ1-2; 10 bases fit TRBD1. The CDR3 consists of 15 residues. Germline CDR1 and CDR2: SGHAT and FQNNGV. The DNA read from the CDR3 is TGTGCCAGCAGCTCCGGGACAGGGGCCTTCAATGAC. Protein sequence: CASSSGTGAFND. The whole CDR3 is CASSSGTGAFNDYTF.

Turning to this clone: Read coverage stops 3 residues before the CDR3 terminus; the germline J gene supplies the remainder. V and J are TRBV28 and TRBJ1-1, with 9 bases matching TRBD1. The V gene end was trimmed by 4 bases and the J gene end by 4 bases; junction bases not matched to a gene: 4. The CDR3 spans 14 residues. CDR1 is MDHEN and CDR2 is SYDVKM in the germline V gene. The covered CDR3 bases are TGTGCCAGCAGTTCCGGGACAGGGCTCACTGAA. It encodes CASSSGTGLTE. From start to end, the CDR3 is CASSSGTGLTEAFF.

The chain's CDR3 is CASSLERLTDTQYF. CDR3 DNA, as far as it was read: TGTGCCAGCAGCTTAGAGCGCCTGACAGATACG. The chain carries TRBV11-3 and TRBJ2-3; D uncertain. The read terminates 3 residues before the CDR3 end, so the remaining end is supplied by the germline J gene. The V end lost 0 bases, the J end lost 3 bases, and 7 bases lay between the germline ends. The germline V gene has CDR1 SGHNT and CDR2 YENEEA. This CDR3 has 14 amino acids.